This passage covers 27 T cell receptor beta chains from one sample sequenced in a study of cytotoxic CD8 clonotypes in ibrutinib-treated CLL. TCRdb's copy holds only in-frame clones and misses some; the assay was immunoSEQ multiplex PCR. The sample holds over 200,000 clones, roughly 65% seen once. This specimen consisted of PBMCs, obtained after 12 months of ibrutinib treatment. The receptors come from a human donor with chronic lymphocytic leukemia.

This CDR3 is CASSFRTLQGVSYEQYF. The CDR3 nucleotides read TGTGCCAGCAGTTTCCGGACCCTACAGGGGGTATCCTACGAGCAGTACTTC. J is TRBJ2-7 and V is TRBV27, with TRBD1 matching 8 bases. V dropped 3 bases and J dropped 1; count of bases not matched to a gene: 11. Germline assignment: CDR1 MNHEY and CDR2 SMNVEV (reference sequence). CDR3 length equals 17 residues.

Concerning this clone: One junction end disagrees with the germline gene, perhaps due to a read error. CDR3: CASSPHSF. The DNA of the CDR3 is TGTGCCAGCTCACCACATTCTTTC. The gene calls are TRBV18 and TRBJ2-6; D call uncertain. Germline V gene lookup returns CDR1 KGHSH and CDR2 LQKENI. CDR3 length: 8 residues.

V and J are TRBV7-6 and TRBJ2-7; no reliable D call. The CDR3 loop spans 15 amino acids. Germline V lookup: CDR1 SGHVS, CDR2 FNYEAQ. V shed 5 bases and J shed 0 bases, with 14 bases lying between them. CDR3 DNA: TGTGCCAGCAGCCCCCTGGCTGTTAGCTCCTACGAGCAGTACTTC. Translation: CASSPLAVSSYEQYF.

The chain combines TRBV29-1 with TRBJ1-1; D unresolved. V lost 2 bases and J lost 1, with 8 bases in between. The CDR3 consists of 13 residues. The germline V gene encodes CDR1 SQVTM and CDR2 ANQGSEA. The CDR3 DNA is TGCAGCGTTGAAAGGTCAGCGAACACTGAAGCTTTCTTT. Translation: CSVERSANTEAFF.

A single count supports this clone. V and J are TRBV5-5 and TRBJ1-4; D unclear. Trimming shortened V by 0 bases and J by 0 bases, and 12 bases separated the two germline ends. This CDR3 has 17 residues. CDR1 SGHKS and CDR2 YYEKEE come from the germline V gene (reference sequence). CDR3 DNA: TGTGCCAGCAGCTTGGGGCCAGCGACCTCAACTAATGAAAAACTGTTTTTT. It encodes CASSLGPATSTNEKLFF.

The rearrangement links TRBV30 to TRBJ2-7; the match to TRBD2 covers 11 bases. The CDR3 has 15 amino acids. The junction had 12 bases not matched to a gene; V was cut back by 2 bases and J by 9 bases. Germline CDR1 is GTSNPN and CDR2 is SVGIG (reference sequence). In nucleotides, the CDR3 is TGTGCCTGGAGTCTCCGCGGGACTAGCGGTATGGGGCAGTACTTC. The encoded protein is CAWSLRGTSGMGQYF.

The chain's CDR3 is CASRQAYNSPLHF. The CDR3 DNA is TGTGCCAGCAGACAGGCATATAATTCACCCCTCCACTTT. V usage is TRBV6-5 and J usage is TRBJ1-6; D possibly corresponds to TRBD1 (5 bases). From germline, CDR1 is MNHEY and CDR2 SVGAGI. The CDR3 length is 13 residues. V gave up 6 bases and J gave up 4 bases, with 7 bases separating them.

The chain joins TRBV6-6 to TRBJ1-3; D perhaps matches TRBD1 (5 bases). Trimming took off 6 bases at V and 5 bases at J, with 17 bases between the two ends. Germline CDR1 reads MNHNY; CDR2 reads SVGAGI (reference sequence). The CDR3 runs to 15 residues. CDR3 in DNA: TGTGCCAGCAGACCCCGAGGGGATTTGCGAAACACCATATATTTT. Its protein is CASRPRGDLRNTIYF.

This chain uses TRBV30 with TRBJ2-7; D is uncertain. The V gene's germline CDR1 is GTSNPN and CDR2 SVGIG (reference sequence). The CDR3 has 13 residues. The V end lost 0 bases, the J end lost 6 bases, and 12 bases lay between the germline ends. The CDR3 nucleotides read TGTGCCTGGAGTGTACACAGCGTCGGCGAGCAGTACTTC. It encodes CAWSVHSVGEQYF. Variable domain in full (rest from reference TRBV30 and TRBJ2-7): SQTIHQWPATLVQPVGSPLSLECTVEGTSNPNLYWYRQAAGRGLQLLFYSVGIGQISSEVPQNLSASRPQDRQFILSSKKLLLSDSGFYLCAWSVHSVGEQYFGPGTRLTVT.

The V gene is TRBV25-1, the J gene TRBJ1-2; no clear D. The germline CDR1 and CDR2 sequences are MGHDK and SYGVNS. Deletions cut 2 bases from V and 3 bases from J, with 7 bases between. The CDR3 covers 13 residues. The CDR3 here is CASSETSHYGYTF. The DNA for the CDR3 is TGTGCCAGCAGTGAAACCTCTCACTATGGCTACACCTTC.

The chain carries TRBV29-1 and TRBJ1-6, with TRBD1 as a possible D gene (5 bases). The CDR3 totals 14 residues. V lost 6 bases and J lost 5, with 14 bases in between. Germline loops: CDR1 SQVTM, CDR2 ANQGSEA. The CDR3 reads CSVAGAGDNSPLHF. In nucleotides, the CDR3 is TGCAGCGTAGCTGGGGCGGGGGATAATTCACCCCTCCACTTT.

The chain uses TRBV7-9 and TRBJ1-4, with no clear D. The germline V gene has CDR1 SEHNR and CDR2 FQNEAQ (reference sequence). V lost 5 bases, J lost 6 bases, and 4 bases lay in between. The CDR3 runs 11 residues. Here the CDR3 reads CASSHYEKLFF. The CDR3 DNA follows: TGTGCCAGCAGCCATTATGAAAAACTGTTTTTT.

This clone came up once. The chain has TRBV9 and TRBJ1-4, with a weak D call TRBD1 (5 bases). Germline values: CDR1 SGDLS, CDR2 YYNGEE. The CDR3 is made up of 15 amino acids. V gave up 3 bases and J gave up 3 bases, with 12 bases separating them. The CDR3: CASSGGEVANEKLFF. The CDR3 nucleotides are TGTGCCAGCAGCGGAGGGGAAGTGGCTAATGAAAAACTGTTTTTT.

The chain carries TRBV2 and TRBJ2-2, with D perhaps assigned TRBD1 or TRBD2 (5 bases each). Trimming stripped 6 bases from V and 6 bases from J, with 17 bases between. Germline V lookup: CDR1 SNHLY, CDR2 FYNNEI. The CDR3 contains 15 residues. The CDR3 bases are TGTGCCAGCAGCTGGGGGAGAGGGAGTGCCGGGGAGCTGTTTTTT. This sequence encodes CASSWGRGSAGELFF.

This clone occurred once. The V and J genes are TRBV6-5 and TRBJ2-7, with 7 bases fitting TRBD2. The CDR3 runs 15 residues. Germline CDR1 is MNHEY and CDR2 is SVGAGI. With 0 bases clipped from V and 7 bases from J, the junction kept 9 bases outside the gene matches. DNA of the CDR3: TGTGCCAGCAGTTACTCGGCGGGAGCGGGATGGGAGCAGTACTTC. As protein: CASSYSAGAGWEQYF.

CDR3 amino acids: CASSLQPTGRETQYF. The CDR3, as DNA: TGTGCCAGCTCACTCCAACCGACAGGGCGGGAGACCCAGTACTTC. This chain links TRBV18 with TRBJ2-5, with 7 bases matching TRBD1. Trimming removed 4 bases from V and 5 bases from J; junction bases left unmatched: 10. Looked up from germline, CDR1 is KGHSH and CDR2 is LQKENI. The CDR3 totals 15 residues.

The chain's CDR3 is CASSSPGLSSTDTQYF. The CDR3 DNA reads as TGTGCCAGCAGTAGCCCCGGACTAAGCAGCACAGATACGCAGTATTTT. This chain connects TRBV27 to TRBJ2-3, with D possibly TRBD2 on 6 matching bases. Germline V CDR1 and CDR2: MNHEY, SMNVEV (reference sequence). V lost 5 bases and J 0 bases, leaving 15 bases between the germline ends. CDR3 size: 16 residues.

A single count supports this clone. This chain uses TRBV14 with TRBJ2-2; the D gene is possibly TRBD1 (5 bases). This CDR3 has 16 amino acids. V lost 4 bases and J 1 base, leaving 13 bases between the germline ends. From germline, CDR1 is SGHDN and CDR2 FVKESK. CDR3 in amino acids: CASSRRGLLNTGELFF. The CDR3 nucleotides are TGTGCCAGCAGCCGAAGGGGATTATTGAACACCGGGGAGCTGTTTTTT. Based on the CDR3 plus reference TRBV14 and TRBJ2-2, the full variable domain is EAGVTQFPSHSVIEKGQTVTLRCDPISGHDNLYWYRRVMGKEIKFLLHFVKESKQDESGMPNNRFLAERTGGTYSTLKVQPAELEDSGVYFCASSRRGLLNTGELFFGEGSRLTVL.

The chain uses TRBV19 and TRBJ1-2; weak D call: TRBD1 (6 bases). There are 16 residues in the CDR3. From germline, CDR1 is LNHDA and CDR2 SQIVND (reference sequence). V was cut by 4 bases and J by 6 bases, with 21 bases left in between. CDR3 coding DNA: TGTGCCAGTAGTACCGACAGGACAACGCAAAAAGATGGCTACACCTTC. Translating it yields CASSTDRTTQKDGYTF.

The rearrangement joins TRBV29-1 to TRBJ1-2, with unresolved D. This CDR3 has 13 amino acids. Trimming shortened V by 2 bases and J by 4 bases, and 11 bases separated the two germline ends. The germline V gene has CDR1 SQVTM and CDR2 ANQGSEA. CDR3 coding DNA: TGCAGCGTTGAAACGGCCGGTGGCTATGGCTACACCTTC. Protein sequence: CSVETAGGYGYTF. The full variable domain, with the rest looked up from reference TRBV29-1 and TRBJ1-2, is SAVISQKPSRDICQRGTSLTIQCQVDSQVTMMFWYRQQPGQSLTLIATANQGSEATYESGFVIDKFPISRPNLTFSTLTVSNMSPEDSSIYLCSVETAGGYGYTFGSGTRLTVV.

The chain couples TRBV5-1 to TRBJ2-7, with a weak D call TRBD2 (5 bases). This CDR3 spans 13 amino acids. The V gene's germline CDR1 is SGHRS and CDR2 YFSETQ. V shed 4 bases and J shed 6 bases, with 14 bases lying between them. The CDR3 DNA follows: TGCGCCAGCAGCATGAAAACCGCGGGCGAGCAGTACTTC. Translated, it gives CASSMKTAGEQYF.

CDR3 sequence: CASRPTGGNTEAFF. The CDR3, as DNA: TGTGCCAGCAGACCGACAGGGGGGAACACTGAAGCTTTCTTT. The gene calls are TRBV21-1 and TRBJ1-1; the table's D call, TRBD1, was not checked against the DNA. TRBV21-1 is deemed a pseudogene. The CDR3 totals 14 residues.

The chain combines TRBV28 with TRBJ2-1, with D perhaps matching TRBD2 (5 bases). The CDR3 extends over 15 amino acids. V lost 6 bases and J lost 3, with 15 bases in between. Per germline, CDR1 MDHEN and CDR2 SYDVKM. The chain's CDR3 is CASSAPERSYNEQFF. The CDR3 DNA follows: TGTGCCAGCAGCGCTCCGGAGCGGAGCTACAATGAGCAGTTCTTC.

This chain joins TRBV5-1 and TRBJ2-1; TRBD2 matches 10 bases. The CDR3 runs to 16 residues. The J segment lost 7 bases and the V segment lost 3 bases, leaving 10 bases of the junction unmatched. Germline V gives CDR1 SGHRS, CDR2 YFSETQ. The DNA of the CDR3 is TGCGCCAGCAGCTCGTACCTAGCGGGGGAAGATAATGAGCAGTTCTTC. Protein sequence: CASSSYLAGEDNEQFF. Complete variable domain (other parts from reference TRBV5-1 and TRBJ2-1): KAGVTQTPRYLIKTRGQQVTLSCSPISGHRSVSWYQQTPGQGLQFLFEYFSETQRNKGNFPGRFSGRQFSNSRSEMNVSTLELGDSALYLCASSSYLAGEDNEQFFGPGTRLTVL.

The CDR3 reads CASRRAESTDTQYF. CDR3 nucleotide sequence: TGCGCCAGCCGGAGAGCGGAGAGCACAGATACGCAGTATTTT. The V call is TRBV4-1, the J call TRBJ2-3, with D perhaps matching TRBD2 (5 bases). Trimming stripped 8 bases from V and 0 bases from J, with 12 bases between. The CDR3 is 14 residues long. Germline CDR1 reads MGHRA; CDR2 reads YSYEKL.

This clone has more than one count but fewer than ten. The chain has TRBV7-9 and TRBJ1-2; no clear D. CDR1 SEHNR and CDR2 FQNEAQ come from the germline V gene (reference sequence). With 3 bases removed from V and 3 bases from J, the gap between germline ends came to 8 bases. There are 13 residues in the CDR3. CDR3 amino acids: CASSFREDYGYTF. The CDR3, as DNA: TGTGCCAGCAGCTTCCGGGAGGACTATGGCTACACCTTC.

The chain links TRBV19 to TRBJ2-3, with D maybe TRBD2 (5 bases). Per germline, CDR1 LNHDA and CDR2 SQIVND (reference sequence). This CDR3 contains 14 residues. Trimming removed 3 bases at V and 2 bases at J, with 9 bases between. Here the CDR3 reads CASSMTKHTDTQYF. The CDR3 DNA reads TGTGCCAGTAGTATGACTAAGCACACAGATACGCAGTATTTT.